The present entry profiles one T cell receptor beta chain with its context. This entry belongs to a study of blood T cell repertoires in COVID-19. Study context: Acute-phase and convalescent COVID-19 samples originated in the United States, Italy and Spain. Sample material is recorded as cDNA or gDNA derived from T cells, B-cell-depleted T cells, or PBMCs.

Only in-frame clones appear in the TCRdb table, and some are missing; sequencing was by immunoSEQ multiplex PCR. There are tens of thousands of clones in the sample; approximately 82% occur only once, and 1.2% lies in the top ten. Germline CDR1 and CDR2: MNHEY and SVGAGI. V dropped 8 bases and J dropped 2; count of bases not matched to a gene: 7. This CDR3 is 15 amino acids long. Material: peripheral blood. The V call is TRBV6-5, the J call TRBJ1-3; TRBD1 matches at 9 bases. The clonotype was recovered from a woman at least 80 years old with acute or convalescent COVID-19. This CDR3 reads CASDRDRAPGNTIYF. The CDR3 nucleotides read TGTGCCAGCGACCGGGACAGGGCCCCTGGAAACACCATATATTTT.